A selection of T cell receptor beta chains follows, all from one sample in a study of T cell responses to AZD1222 COVID-19 vaccine. Clones were read by immunoSEQ multiplex PCR, and TCRdb kept only the in-frame ones, dropping some. The sample includes some 92,000 clones, approximately 88% of them seen just once. The sample was peripheral blood, taken on day 0 of AZD1222 vaccination. The receptors derive from an adult in good health. Each CDR3 is given with its conserved first and last residue. The order of the fields is clone size, J gene, D gene, V gene, CDR3 protein, CDR3 DNA. The D gene is left open where the match is weak. Expanded clones get a size class; other rows say once, few or many, or leave the size out.

clone size: -
J gene: TRBJ2-2
D gene: TRBD2
V gene: TRBV6-4
CDR3 protein: CASSRLAGASGELFF
CDR3 DNA: TGTGCCAGCAGTAGACTAGCGGGAGCGTCGGGGGAGCTGTTTTTT

clone size: -
J gene: TRBJ1-5
D gene: -
V gene: TRBV27
CDR3 protein: CASTSMIGNQPQHF
CDR3 DNA: TGTGCCAGCACTTCTATGATCGGGAATCAGCCCCAGCATTTT

clone size: -
J gene: TRBJ1-1
D gene: -
V gene: TRBV6-5
CDR3 protein: CASMAGNTEAFF
CDR3 DNA: TGTGCCAGCATGGCAGGAAACACTGAAGCTTTCTTT

clone size: -
J gene: TRBJ1-5
D gene: -
V gene: TRBV28
CDR3 protein: CASSLRYSPTSNQPQHF
CDR3 DNA: TGTGCCAGCAGTTTAAGATACAGCCCCACGAGCAATCAGCCCCAGCATTTT

clone size: -
J gene: TRBJ1-2
D gene: TRBD1
V gene: TRBV15
CDR3 protein: CATSRSQGNYGYTF
CDR3 DNA: TGTGCCACCAGCAGGTCACAGGGGAACTATGGCTACACCTTC

clone size: -
J gene: TRBJ2-1
D gene: TRBD2
V gene: TRBV20-1
CDR3 protein: CSASGTSGNNEQFF
CDR3 DNA: TGCAGTGCTAGTGGGACTAGCGGGAACAATGAGCAGTTCTTC

clone size: -
J gene: TRBJ2-1
D gene: TRBD2
V gene: TRBV7-2
CDR3 protein: CASSLSGRAWDEQFF
CDR3 DNA: TGTGCCAGCAGCCTTAGCGGGAGGGCCTGGGATGAGCAGTTCTTC

clone size: -
J gene: TRBJ1-4
D gene: -
V gene: TRBV3-1/TRBV3-2
CDR3 protein: CASSPGGINEKLFF
CDR3 DNA: TGTGCCAGCAGCCCTGGGGGGATTAATGAAAAACTGTTTTTT

clone size: -
J gene: TRBJ2-1
D gene: -
V gene: TRBV23-1
CDR3 protein: CASSRYNEQFF
CDR3 DNA: TGCGCCAGCAGCCGTTACAATGAGCAGTTCTTC

clone size: -
J gene: TRBJ2-1
D gene: TRBD1
V gene: TRBV9
CDR3 protein: CASSLGTGDYNEQFF
CDR3 DNA: TGTGCCAGCAGCCTAGGGACAGGAGATTACAATGAGCAGTTCTTC

clone size: -
J gene: TRBJ1-5
D gene: -
V gene: TRBV4-1
CDR3 protein: CASSPEWQSGEPQHF
CDR3 DNA: TGCGCCAGCAGCCCGGAGTGGCAGTCCGGTGAGCCCCAGCATTTT

clone size: few
J gene: TRBJ1-1
D gene: TRBD1
V gene: TRBV28
CDR3 protein: CASSTIGQGATEAFF
CDR3 DNA: TGTGCCAGCAGCACGATAGGGCAGGGGGCCACTGAAGCTTTCTTT

clone size: few
J gene: TRBJ2-7
D gene: TRBD2
V gene: TRBV18
CDR3 protein: CASSPGLESSYEQYF
CDR3 DNA: TGTGCCAGCTCACCCGGACTAGAAAGCTCCTACGAGCAGTACTTC

clone size: -
J gene: TRBJ2-7
D gene: TRBD2
V gene: TRBV29-1
CDR3 protein: CSVREGINEQYF
CDR3 DNA: TGCTCGGTGCGGGAGGGAATAAACGAGCAGTACTTC

clone size: -
J gene: TRBJ1-2
D gene: TRBD1
V gene: TRBV18
CDR3 protein: CASSSGQGANYGYTF
CDR3 DNA: TGTGCCAGCTCATCAGGACAGGGGGCCAACTATGGCTACACCTTC

clone size: -
J gene: TRBJ1-3
D gene: -
V gene: TRBV6-5
CDR3 protein: CATSTGHTIYF
CDR3 DNA: TGTGCCACTTCGACGGGGCACACCATATATTTT

clone size: -
J gene: TRBJ2-5
D gene: -
V gene: TRBV5-6
CDR3 protein: CASSLGGIQETQYF
CDR3 DNA: TGTGCCAGCAGCTTAGGAGGGATCCAAGAGACCCAGTACTTC

clone size: -
J gene: TRBJ1-4
D gene: TRBD1
V gene: TRBV3-1/TRBV3-2
CDR3 protein: CASSQDSTGRGEKLFF
CDR3 DNA: TGTGCCAGCAGCCAAGATTCGACAGGGAGGGGGGAAAAACTGTTTTTT

clone size: -
J gene: TRBJ2-7
D gene: TRBD1
V gene: TRBV5-3
CDR3 protein: CARSLATGGHSYEQYF
CDR3 DNA: TGTGCCAGAAGCTTGGCCACAGGGGGTCATTCCTACGAGCAGTACTTC

clone size: -
J gene: TRBJ1-5
D gene: -
V gene: TRBV3-1/TRBV3-2
CDR3 protein: CASSPLRDQPQHF
CDR3 DNA: TGTGCCAGCAGCCCGTTGAGAGATCAGCCCCAGCATTTT

clone size: -
J gene: TRBJ1-5
D gene: -
V gene: TRBV19
CDR3 protein: CASSIWGYSNQPQHF
CDR3 DNA: TGTGCCAGTAGTATCTGGGGGTATAGCAATCAGCCCCAGCATTTT

clone size: -
J gene: TRBJ1-5
D gene: -
V gene: TRBV19
CDR3 protein: CASNPWAGDQPQHF
CDR3 DNA: TGTGCCAGTAACCCTTGGGCAGGGGATCAGCCCCAGCATTTT

clone size: -
J gene: TRBJ2-7
D gene: -
V gene: TRBV19
CDR3 protein: CASSDTGIYEQYF
CDR3 DNA: TGTGCCAGTAGCGACACAGGGATCTACGAGCAGTACTTC

clone size: -
J gene: TRBJ2-7
D gene: -
V gene: TRBV30
CDR3 protein: CASTWGLYEQYF
CDR3 DNA: TGTGCCTCCACGTGGGGCCTCTACGAGCAGTACTTC

clone size: -
J gene: TRBJ2-2
D gene: TRBD2
V gene: TRBV5-1
CDR3 protein: CASSGRTSGSGELFF
CDR3 DNA: TGCGCCAGCAGCGGCCGGACTAGCGGGAGTGGGGAGCTGTTTTTT